The 8 T cell receptor beta chains below all came from one sample that was sequenced in a study of T-cell memory formation after mild COVID-19 (dated by TCRdb to the early 2020s). Library preparation employed 5' RACE. The reads were generated on an Illumina NovaSeq 6000. Clones were called with MiXCR by TCRdb after fastp trimmed the public reads at Q25, and only in-frame beta chains were retained. Identical CDR3 protein sequences are pooled into one entry, listed with their most common genes and DNA. The sample yields tens of thousands of distinct CDR3 sequences; around 13% were counted once. Around 29% of the sample is held by the ten biggest clonotypes. The sequenced material came from PBMCs or a T cell subset sorted from them (not recorded which). Receptors originate from an adult woman who had mild COVID-19 (a few samples of this study predate the infection). The sample titles of this study are shuffled in the database, so cell type and time point are left out; the donor was told from shared clones.

The V gene is TRBV4-1, the J gene TRBJ2-3; 7 bases fit TRBD1. The CDR3 consists of 16 residues. Germline assignment: CDR1 MGHRA and CDR2 YSYEKL. Trimming removed 2 bases from V and 7 bases from J; junction bases left unmatched: 12. The CDR3 spells CASSQTEDRTGYTQYF. The CDR3 region has the DNA TGCGCCAGCAGCCAAACCGAAGATCGGACAGGCTATACGCAGTATTTT.

This clonotype was counted at least ten times. The CDR3 bases are TGTGCCAGCAGCGTGGGTCACTACAATGAGCAGTTCTTC. Amino acids: CASSVGHYNEQFF. V usage is TRBV9 and J usage is TRBJ2-1; D gene uncertain. V was cut by 2 bases and J by 3 bases, with 6 bases left in between. Germline V gives CDR1 SGDLS, CDR2 YYNGEE. The CDR3 is 13 residues long.

This clonotype was observed a few times. The genes are TRBV9 and TRBJ2-7; a possible D gene is TRBD2 (6 bases). This CDR3 contains 13 residues. Germline V gives CDR1 SGDLS, CDR2 YYNGEE. V lost 2 bases to trimming and J lost 10 bases, with 16 bases between them. CDR3 sequence reads: CASSVREGEEQYF. CDR3 sequence (DNA): TGTGCCAGCAGCGTTCGAGAAGGGGAGGAACAGTACTTC.

This clonotype has ten or more counts. This sequence joins TRBV4-1 and TRBJ2-1, with no clear D. The length of the CDR3 is 15 residues. CDR1 and CDR2 from the germline V gene are MGHRA and YSYEKL. Trimming removed 2 bases at V and 9 bases at J, with 17 bases between. The CDR3 reads CASSQTNRWVVEQFF. DNA for the CDR3: TGCGCCAGCAGCCAAACTAACCGATGGGTGGTTGAGCAGTTCTTC.

Only a few counts were recorded for this clonotype. The chain's CDR3 is CASSYEQYYEQYF. The CDR3 DNA is TGTGCCAGCAGTTATGAACAGTACTACGAGCAGTACTTC. The chain has TRBV6-5 and TRBJ2-7, with D unclear. This CDR3 comprises 13 residues. Germline V CDR1 and CDR2: MNHEY, SVGAGI. The V and J ends lost 3 bases and 3 bases respectively, with 9 bases between them.

The V and J genes are TRBV5-8 and TRBJ2-7; possible D gene TRBD2, 6 bases. This CDR3 spans 15 amino acids. Trimming took off 3 bases at V and 3 bases at J, with 16 bases between the two ends. CDR1 is SGHTS and CDR2 is YDEGEE in the germline V gene. The CDR3 DNA is TGTGCCAGCAGCTGGCTCCGGGGGTTGAACTACGAGCAGTACTTC. Translated, it gives CASSWLRGLNYEQYF.

The CDR3 protein is CASSPPWEGGTEAFF. Here the CDR3 DNA reads TGTGCCAGCAGCCCCCCTTGGGAAGGGGGCACTGAAGCTTTCTTT. The chain links TRBV4-2 to TRBJ1-1; D perhaps matches TRBD1 (6 bases). This CDR3 is built from 15 residues. Deletions cut 4 bases from V and 4 bases from J, with 16 bases between. CDR1 and CDR2 (germline): LGHNA, YNFKEQ.

The chain combines TRBV7-9 with TRBJ1-2; a weak D match, TRBD1 (6 bases). The ends were cut back, 4 bases at V and 6 bases at J, with 6 bases in the middle. The CDR3 sequence is 11 residues long. In germline, CDR1 is SEHNR, CDR2 FQNEAQ (reference sequence). This CDR3 is CASSYRDGYTF. The CDR3 DNA follows: TGTGCCAGCAGCTACAGGGATGGCTACACCTTC.